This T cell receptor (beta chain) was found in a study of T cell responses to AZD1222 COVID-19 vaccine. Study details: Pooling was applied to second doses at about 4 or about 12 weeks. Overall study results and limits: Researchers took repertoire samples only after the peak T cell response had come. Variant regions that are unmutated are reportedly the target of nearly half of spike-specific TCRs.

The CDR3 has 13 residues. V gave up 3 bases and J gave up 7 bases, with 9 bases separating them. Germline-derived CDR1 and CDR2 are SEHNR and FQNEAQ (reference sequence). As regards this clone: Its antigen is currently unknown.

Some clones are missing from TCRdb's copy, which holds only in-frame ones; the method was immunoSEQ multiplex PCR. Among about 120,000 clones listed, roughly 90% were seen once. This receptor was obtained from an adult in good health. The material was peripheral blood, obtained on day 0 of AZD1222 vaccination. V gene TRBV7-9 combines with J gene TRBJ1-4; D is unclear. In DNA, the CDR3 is TGTGCCAGCAGCTTGGAGGCCTTTGAAAAACTGTTTTTT. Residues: CASSLEAFEKLFF.